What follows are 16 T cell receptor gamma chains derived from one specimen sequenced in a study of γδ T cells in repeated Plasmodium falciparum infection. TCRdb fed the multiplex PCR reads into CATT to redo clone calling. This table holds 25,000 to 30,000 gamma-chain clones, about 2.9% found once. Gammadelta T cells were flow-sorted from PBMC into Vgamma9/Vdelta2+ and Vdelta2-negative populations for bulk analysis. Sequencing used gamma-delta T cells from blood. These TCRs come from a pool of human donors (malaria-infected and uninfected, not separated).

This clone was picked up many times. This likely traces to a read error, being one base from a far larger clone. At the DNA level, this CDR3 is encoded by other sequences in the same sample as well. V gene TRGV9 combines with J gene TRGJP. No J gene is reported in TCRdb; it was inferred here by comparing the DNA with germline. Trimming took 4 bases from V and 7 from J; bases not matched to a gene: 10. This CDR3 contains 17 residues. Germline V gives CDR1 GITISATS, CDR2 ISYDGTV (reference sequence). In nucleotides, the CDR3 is TGTGCCTTGTGGGACCATGATCAGGAGTTGGGCAAAAAAATCAAGGTATTT. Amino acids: CALWDHDQELGKKIKVF.

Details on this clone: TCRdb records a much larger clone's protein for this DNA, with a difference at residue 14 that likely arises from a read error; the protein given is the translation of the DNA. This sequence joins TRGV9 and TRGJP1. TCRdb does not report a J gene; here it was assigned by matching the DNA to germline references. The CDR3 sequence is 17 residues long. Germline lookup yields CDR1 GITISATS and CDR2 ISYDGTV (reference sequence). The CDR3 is CALWDHREYTTGWSKIF. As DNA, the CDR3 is TGTGCCTTGTGGGACCACAGGGAATATACCACTGGTTGGTCCAAGATATTT.

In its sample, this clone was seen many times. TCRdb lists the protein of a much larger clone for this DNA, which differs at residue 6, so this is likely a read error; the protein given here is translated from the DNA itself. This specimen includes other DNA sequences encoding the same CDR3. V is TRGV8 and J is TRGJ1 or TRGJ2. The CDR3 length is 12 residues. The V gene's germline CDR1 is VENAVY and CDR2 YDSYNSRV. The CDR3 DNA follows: TGTGCCACCTGGGATACGGATTATAAGAAACTCTTC. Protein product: CATWDTDYKKLF.

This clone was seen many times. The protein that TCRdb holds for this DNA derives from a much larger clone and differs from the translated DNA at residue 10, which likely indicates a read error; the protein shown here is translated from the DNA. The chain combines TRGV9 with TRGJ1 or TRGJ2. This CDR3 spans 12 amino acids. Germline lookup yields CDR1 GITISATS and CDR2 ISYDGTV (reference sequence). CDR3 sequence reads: CALWEVYYKRLF. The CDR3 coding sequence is TGTGCCTTGTGGGAGGTTTATTATAAGAGACTCTTT.

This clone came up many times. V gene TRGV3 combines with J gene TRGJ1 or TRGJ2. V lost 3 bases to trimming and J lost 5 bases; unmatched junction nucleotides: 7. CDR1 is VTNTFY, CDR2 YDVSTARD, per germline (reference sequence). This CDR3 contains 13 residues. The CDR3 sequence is CATWDSRDYKKLF. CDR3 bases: TGTGCCACCTGGGACTCGAGGGATTATAAGAAACTCTTT.

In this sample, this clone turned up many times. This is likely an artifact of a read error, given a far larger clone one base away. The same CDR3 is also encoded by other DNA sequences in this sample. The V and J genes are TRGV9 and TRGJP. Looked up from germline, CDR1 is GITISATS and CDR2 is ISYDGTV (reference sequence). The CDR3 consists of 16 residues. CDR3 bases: TGTGCCTTGTGGGAGGTGCGGGAGTTGGGCAAAAAGATCAAGGTATTT. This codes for CALWEVRELGKKIKVF.

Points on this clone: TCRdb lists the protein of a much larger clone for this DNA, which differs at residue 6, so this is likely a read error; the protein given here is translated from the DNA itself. CDR3 sequence (DNA): TGTGCCTTGTGGGAGGCGCAGGGGCTTTGTTATAAGAAACTCTTT. It is translated as CALWEAQGLCYKKLF. The V gene is TRGV9, the J gene TRGJ1 or TRGJ2. TCRdb lists no J gene, so it was determined here by aligning the DNA to germline. After removal of 2 bases from V and 6 bases from J, the junction contained 13 bases not matched to a gene. CDR1 and CDR2 (germline): GITISATS, ISYDGTV (reference sequence). The CDR3 contains 15 residues.

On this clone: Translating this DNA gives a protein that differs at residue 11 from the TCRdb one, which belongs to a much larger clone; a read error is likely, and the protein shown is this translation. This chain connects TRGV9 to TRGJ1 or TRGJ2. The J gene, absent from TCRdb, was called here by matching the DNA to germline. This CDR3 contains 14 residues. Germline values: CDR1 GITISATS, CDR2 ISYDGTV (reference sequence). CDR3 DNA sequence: TGTGCCTTGTGGGAGGTGACGGACTATTATAGGAAACTCTTT. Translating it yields CALWEVTDYYRKLF.

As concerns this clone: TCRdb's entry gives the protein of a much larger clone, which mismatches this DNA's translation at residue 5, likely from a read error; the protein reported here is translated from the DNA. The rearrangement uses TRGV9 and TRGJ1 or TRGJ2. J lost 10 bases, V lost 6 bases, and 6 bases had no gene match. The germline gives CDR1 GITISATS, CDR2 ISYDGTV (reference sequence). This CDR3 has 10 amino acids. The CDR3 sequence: CALWKNKKLF. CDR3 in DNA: TGTGCCTTGTGGAAAAACAAGAAACTCTTT.

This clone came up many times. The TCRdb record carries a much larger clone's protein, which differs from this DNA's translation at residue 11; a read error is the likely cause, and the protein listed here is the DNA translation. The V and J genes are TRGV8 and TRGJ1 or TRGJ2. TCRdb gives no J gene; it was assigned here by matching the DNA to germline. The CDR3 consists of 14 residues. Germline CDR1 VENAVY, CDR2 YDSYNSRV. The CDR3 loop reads CATWVLRVYYRKLF. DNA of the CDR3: TGTGCCACCTGGGTTCTGCGGGTCTATTATAGGAAACTCTTT.

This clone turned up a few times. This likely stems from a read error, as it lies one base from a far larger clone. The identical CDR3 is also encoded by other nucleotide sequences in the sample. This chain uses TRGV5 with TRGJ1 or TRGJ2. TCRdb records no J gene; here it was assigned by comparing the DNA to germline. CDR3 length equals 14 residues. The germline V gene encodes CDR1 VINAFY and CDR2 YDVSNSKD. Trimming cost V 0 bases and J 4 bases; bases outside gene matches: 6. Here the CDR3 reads CATWDRRAYYKKLF. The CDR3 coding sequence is TGTGCCACCTGGGACAGGAGAGCCTATTATAAGAAACTCTTT.

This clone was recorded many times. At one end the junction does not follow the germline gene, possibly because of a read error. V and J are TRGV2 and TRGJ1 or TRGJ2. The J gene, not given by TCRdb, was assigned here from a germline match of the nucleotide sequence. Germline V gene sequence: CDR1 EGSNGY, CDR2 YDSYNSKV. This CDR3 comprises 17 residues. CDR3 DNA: TGTGCCATCTGGGACGGAAATTCCCGTGCCAATTATTATGAGAAACTCTTT. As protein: CAIWDGNSRANYYEKLF.

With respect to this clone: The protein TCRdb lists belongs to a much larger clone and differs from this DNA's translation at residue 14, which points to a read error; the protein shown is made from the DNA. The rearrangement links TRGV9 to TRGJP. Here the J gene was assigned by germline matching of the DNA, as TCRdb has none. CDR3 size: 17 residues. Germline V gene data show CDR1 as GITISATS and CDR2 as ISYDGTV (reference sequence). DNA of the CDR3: TGTGCCTTGTGGGAGGTGAATCCTGAGTTGGGCAAAAAAGTCAAGGTATTT. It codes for CALWEVNPELGKKVKVF.

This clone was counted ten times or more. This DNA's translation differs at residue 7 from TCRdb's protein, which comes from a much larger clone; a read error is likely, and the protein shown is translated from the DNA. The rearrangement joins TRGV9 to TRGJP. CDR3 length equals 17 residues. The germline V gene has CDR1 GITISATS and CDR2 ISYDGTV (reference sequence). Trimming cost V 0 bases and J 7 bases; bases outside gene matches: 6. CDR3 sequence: CALWEVRVELGKKIKVF. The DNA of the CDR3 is TGTGCCTTGTGGGAGGTGCGCGTGGAGTTGGGCAAAAAAATCAAGGTATTT.

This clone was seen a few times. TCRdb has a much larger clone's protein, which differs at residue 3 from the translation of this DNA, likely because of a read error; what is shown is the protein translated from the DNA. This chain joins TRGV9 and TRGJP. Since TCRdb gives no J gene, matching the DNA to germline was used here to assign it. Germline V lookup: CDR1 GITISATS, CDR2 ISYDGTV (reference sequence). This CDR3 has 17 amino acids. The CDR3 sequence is CASWEGKKELGKKIKVF. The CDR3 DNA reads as TGTGCCTCGTGGGAGGGGAAAAAAGAGTTGGGCAAAAAAATCAAGGTATTT.

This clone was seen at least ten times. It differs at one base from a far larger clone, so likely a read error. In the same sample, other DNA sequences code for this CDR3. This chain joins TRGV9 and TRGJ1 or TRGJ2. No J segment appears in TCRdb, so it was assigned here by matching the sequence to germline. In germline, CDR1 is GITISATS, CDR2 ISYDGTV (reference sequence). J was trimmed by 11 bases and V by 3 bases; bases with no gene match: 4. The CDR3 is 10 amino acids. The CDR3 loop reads CALWELQKLF. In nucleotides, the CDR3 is TGTGCCTTGTGGGAGCTGCAGAAACTCTTT.